This T cell receptor (beta chain) was captured by sequencing in a study of CD8 T cells in ankylosing spondylitis. The CDR3 covers 13 residues. Trimming took off 6 bases at V and 5 bases at J, with 13 bases between the two ends. The germline V gene has CDR1 MNHNS and CDR2 SASEGT. General study results and limits: Seven to nine highly homologous variants made up a TCR beta motif, and this motif appeared characteristic of ankylosing spondylitis blood.

Using its own MiXCR run on the 5' RACE reads, TCRdb lists one record per CDR3 protein. The sample carries 300,000 to 400,000 distinct CDR3 sequences, 20% to 25% recorded once. This clonotype was counted once. Antigen: not known. Sequenced sample: blood, either unsorted or a sorted T cell fraction (not recorded which). The receptor was isolated from a male donor with ankylosing spondylitis. The chain couples TRBV6-1 to TRBJ1-1; D gene uncertain. The CDR3 sequence: CASRNVVGTEAFF. The CDR3 DNA reads TGTGCCAGCAGAAATGTCGTGGGTACTGAAGCTTTCTTT.